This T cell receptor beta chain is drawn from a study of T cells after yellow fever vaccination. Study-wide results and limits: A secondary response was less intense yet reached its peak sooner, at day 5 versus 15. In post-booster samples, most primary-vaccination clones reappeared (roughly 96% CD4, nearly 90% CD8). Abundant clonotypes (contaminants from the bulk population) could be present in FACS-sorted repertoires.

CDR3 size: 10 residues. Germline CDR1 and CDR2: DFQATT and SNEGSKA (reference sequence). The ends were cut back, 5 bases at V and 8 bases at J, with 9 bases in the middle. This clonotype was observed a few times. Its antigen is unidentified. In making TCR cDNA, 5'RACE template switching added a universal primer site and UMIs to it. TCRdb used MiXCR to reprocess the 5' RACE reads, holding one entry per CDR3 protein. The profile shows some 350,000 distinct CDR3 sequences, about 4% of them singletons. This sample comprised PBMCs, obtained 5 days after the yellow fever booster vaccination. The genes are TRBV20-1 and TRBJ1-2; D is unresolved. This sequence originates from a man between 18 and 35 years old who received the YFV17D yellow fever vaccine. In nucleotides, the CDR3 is TGCAGTGCTGAGAGCGGGGGCTACACCTTC. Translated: CSAESGGYTF.